This T cell receptor beta chain stems from a study of blood T cell repertoires in COVID-19. The wider study: PBMCs, B-cell-depleted T cells, or T cells provided the cDNA or gDNA that made up the material.

Authors' analysis steps: Amplifying reference gene primers gave estimates of nucleated cell counts. Clones were sequenced by immunoSEQ multiplex PCR, and TCRdb holds only the in-frame ones, with some missing. V, J and clone size were drawn from that table, and D and trimming were deduced from the DNA. The table shows approximately 280,000 clones, with around 89% occurring only once. The J segment lost 5 bases and the V segment lost 5 bases, leaving 11 bases of the junction unmatched. The CDR3 is 15 residues long. Germline assignment: CDR1 KGHSH and CDR2 LQKENI. The chain links TRBV18 to TRBJ1-1, with 7 nucleotides matching TRBD1. Source material: PBMCs or T cells enriched from blood (not recorded which). The TCR originated in a young woman with acute COVID-19. CDR3 DNA: TGTGCCAGCTCAGGAGCCGGGACAGTTAGAACTGAAGCTTTCTTT. Translating it yields CASSGAGTVRTEAFF.